Following are 2 T cell receptor beta chains from one sample sequenced in a study of low-dose radiotherapy and immunotherapy resistance in tumors. TCR amplification used 20 PCR cycles, a constant-region primer and a V-primer adapter. One entry per CDR3 protein results from TCRdb running MiXCR on the reads. Altogether some 53,000 distinct CDR3 sequences are present, around a third being singletons, with the ten largest covering less than 9.5%. Time point indicated: after trial treatment. As to treatment: LDRT plus nivolumab, ipilimumab, low-dose cyclophosphamide and aspirin (RACIN trial). The sequencing used PBMCs, collected after low-dose radiotherapy plus immunotherapy. The receptors were sampled from a male donor with rectosigmoid adenocarcinoma.

This clonotype was detected many times. This chain links TRBV28 with TRBJ2-3, with D perhaps assigned TRBD1 or TRBD2 (5 bases each). The CDR3 is 22 amino acids. Between the trimmed V and J ends, which lost 3 bases and 1 base, there was a span of 32 bases. Germline CDR1 and CDR2: MDHEN and SYDVKM. This chain's CDR3 is CASSLDFTRVRGALDGTDTQYF. The CDR3 DNA sequence: TGTGCCAGCAGTTTGGACTTTACTAGGGTCCGGGGCGCCCTAGACGGCACAGATACGCAGTATTTT.

This clonotype was seen ten or more times. This chain links TRBV29-1 with TRBJ2-7; D uncertain. V was cut by 4 bases and J by 1 base, with 17 bases left in between. This CDR3 has 15 amino acids. The germline V gene has CDR1 SQVTM and CDR2 ANQGSEA. The CDR3 DNA is TGCAGCGTTGGTTTCTCAGCCGCCCGTTCCTACGAGCAGTACTTC. It translates to CSVGFSAARSYEQYF.